Listed here are 30 T cell receptor beta chains from one sample, sequenced in a study of patients with pleural tuberculosis. TCRdb re-called the reads through MiXCR, storing one row per CDR3 protein. The table records around 50,000 distinct CDR3 sequences, 6% to 8% of them present only once. These receptors all stem from a human donor with pleural tuberculosis.

This clonotype was recorded a few times. This chain joins TRBV2 and TRBJ2-3; 11 bases are a match to TRBD2. Losses at the gene ends were 8 bases for V and 6 bases for J; bases not matched to a gene: 7. CDR1 is SNHLY, CDR2 FYNNEI, per germline. The CDR3 consists of 14 residues. The CDR3 spells CASDTSGSGDTQYF. As DNA, the CDR3 is TGTGCCAGCGATACTAGCGGGAGTGGGGATACGCAGTATTTT.

This clonotype was counted ten times or more. The chain is built from TRBV20-1 and TRBJ2-7; D possibly corresponds to TRBD1 (6 bases). Trimming took 0 bases from V and 6 from J, leaving 15 bases between them. CDR3 length: 14 amino acids. Germline CDR1 is DFQATT and CDR2 is SNEGSKA (reference sequence). CDR3 bases: TGCAGTGCTAGAGAGTCGACAGGTGGAAGCGAGCAGTACTTC. Residues: CSARESTGGSEQYF.

This clonotype came up many times. The V gene is TRBV12-3 or TRBV12-4, the J gene TRBJ1-2; D is possibly TRBD1 (6 bases). V was shortened by 1 base and J by 10 bases, with 13 bases between the two germline ends. The CDR3 contains 13 residues. In nucleotides, the CDR3 is TGTGCCAGCAGTTTAGTGGGGGCTCGGACCTACACCTTC. The encoded protein is CASSLVGARTYTF.

Written as DNA, the CDR3 is TGCAGCGTTGCCTCTGGAAACACCATATATTTT. This translates into CSVASGNTIYF. The chain uses TRBV29-1 and TRBJ1-3; no clear D gene. Trimming removed 4 bases from V and 0 bases from J, with 1 base in between. The CDR3 runs to 11 residues. Germline lookup yields CDR1 SQVTM and CDR2 ANQGSEA.

This clonotype was counted ten times or more. The chain links TRBV10-3 to TRBJ1-1, with D tentatively TRBD1 (5 bases). This CDR3 is 12 amino acids long. Trimming took 2 bases from V and 6 from J, leaving 7 bases between them. CDR1 is ENHRY and CDR2 is SYGVKD in the germline V gene. The CDR3 DNA is TGTGCCATCAGTGAGGGGGGGGCTGAAGCTTTCTTT. It encodes CAISEGGAEAFF.

This clonotype was picked up many times. The CDR3 nucleotides read TGTGCCAGCTCACCAGGAGGTACGCAGTATTTT. This translates into CASSPGGTQYF. The rearrangement links TRBV18 to TRBJ2-3; D may be TRBD2 (5 bases). This CDR3 is built from 11 residues. CDR1 and CDR2 from the germline V gene are KGHSH and LQKENI. The V end was cut by 2 bases, the J end by 8 bases, with 5 bases between.

At least ten counts were recorded for this clonotype. V is TRBV12-3 or TRBV12-4 and J is TRBJ1-5; D gene ambiguous. With 6 bases removed from V and 4 bases from J, the gap between germline ends came to 13 bases. CDR3 length: 14 amino acids. CDR3 sequence (DNA): TGTGCCAGCAGACCCGTGGGTAGTAATCAGCCCCAGCATTTT. Residues: CASRPVGSNQPQHF.

This clonotype was detected many times. V gene TRBV20-1 combines with J gene TRBJ1-2; D is possibly TRBD1 (5 bases). The CDR3 extends over 14 amino acids. The germline V gene has CDR1 DFQATT and CDR2 SNEGSKA (reference sequence). The V and J ends lost 0 bases and 4 bases respectively, with 12 bases between them. CDR3 bases: TGCAGTGCTAGAGATGGGGCCTCGTTCTATGGCTACACCTTC. This encodes CSARDGASFYGYTF.

This clonotype was found many times. This chain connects TRBV20-1 to TRBJ1-2; the D is unclear. Trimming removed 5 bases at V and 8 bases at J, with 12 bases between. The CDR3 extends over 11 amino acids. Germline V lookup: CDR1 DFQATT, CDR2 SNEGSKA (reference sequence). The CDR3 region is CSAVFVGGYTF. The CDR3 DNA reads as TGCAGTGCTGTCTTTGTGGGCGGCTACACCTTC.

This clonotype was detected many times. The junction and the germline gene differ at one end; a read error may be behind it. V is TRBV28 and J is TRBJ1-2, with D hard to call. Germline V lookup: CDR1 MDHEN, CDR2 SYDVKM. CDR3 length: 12 amino acids. DNA for the CDR3: TGTGTCAGCAGTCCCTACAGAGATGGCTACACCTTC. The encoded protein is CVSSPYRDGYTF.

There are a few counts of this clonotype. The CDR3 DNA reads as TGTGCCTGGAGTGTAGCGAATGTCAATGAGCAGTTCTTC. This codes for CAWSVANVNEQFF. The rearrangement joins TRBV30 to TRBJ2-1; D remains ambiguous. Trimming removed 0 bases from V and 6 bases from J, with 9 bases in between. The CDR3 is 13 residues long. Germline V gene sequence: CDR1 GTSNPN, CDR2 SVGIG (reference sequence).

This clonotype was recorded many times. This rearrangement joins TRBV7-8 to TRBJ2-1; 12 bases line up with TRBD2. Germline V CDR1 and CDR2: SGHVS, FQNEAQ. The CDR3 runs 14 residues. V lost 5 bases, J lost 9 bases, and 5 bases stayed unmatched. This CDR3 is CASSPTSGRIEQFF. As DNA, the CDR3 is TGTGCCAGCAGCCCCACTAGCGGGAGGATTGAGCAGTTCTTC.

This clonotype has a count of ten or more. This rearrangement joins TRBV24-1 to TRBJ2-1; TRBD2 matches 9 bases. The CDR3 consists of 15 residues. Germline CDR1 KGHDR, CDR2 SFDVKD. V lost 3 bases, J lost 7 bases, and 6 bases stayed unmatched. The CDR3 region is CATSDQREVKNEQFF. The CDR3 DNA reads TGTGCCACCAGTGATCAGCGGGAGGTTAAAAATGAGCAGTTCTTC.

Remarks on this clonotype: A read error may produce the germline difference seen at one junction end. The rearrangement links TRBV29-1 to TRBJ1-4; D unclear. Germline values: CDR1 SQVTM, CDR2 ANQGSEA. The CDR3 runs 14 residues. The chain's CDR3 is CGVELSSTNEKLFF. The CDR3 nucleotides read TGCGGCGTTGAATTGTCGTCAACTAATGAAAAACTGTTTTTT. Combining the CDR3 with reference TRBV29-1 and TRBJ1-4 gives the whole variable domain SAVISQKPSRDICQRGTSLTIQCQVDSQVTMMFWYRQQPGQSLTLIATANQGSEATYESGFVIDKFPISRPNLTFSTLTVSNMSPEDSSIYLCGVELSSTNEKLFFGSGTQLSVL.

The CDR3 sequence is CSVPGHRNTGELFF. CDR3 DNA sequence: TGCAGCGTTCCGGGACACCGTAACACCGGGGAGCTGTTTTTT. The chain carries TRBV29-1 and TRBJ2-2, with TRBD1 as a possible D gene (6 bases). CDR1 SQVTM and CDR2 ANQGSEA come from the germline V gene. Trimming removed 5 bases from V and 2 bases from J, with 12 bases in between. The CDR3 runs to 14 residues.

This clonotype has at least ten counts. The chain uses TRBV4-1 and TRBJ1-3; D remains ambiguous. V lost 4 bases, J lost 5 bases, and 15 bases lay in between. Germline V gene data show CDR1 as MGHRA and CDR2 as YSYEKL. This CDR3 has 15 amino acids. CDR3 DNA sequence: TGCGCCAGCAGCCCGACCACGGGGTCGAGAAACACCATATATTTT. Residues: CASSPTTGSRNTIYF.

The sample holds a few counts of this clonotype. This chain links TRBV12-3 or TRBV12-4 with TRBJ2-3; no clear D. V was cut by 7 bases and J by 1 base, with 6 bases left in between. The CDR3 is 12 residues long. The CDR3 region has the DNA TGTGCCAGCAACCGAGGCACAGATACGCAGTATTTT. This translates into CASNRGTDTQYF.

This clonotype has at least ten counts. The V call is TRBV11-1, the J call TRBJ1-4; no clear D gene. The V and J ends lost 6 bases and 8 bases respectively, with 10 bases between them. CDR1 SGHAT and CDR2 FQDESV come from the germline V gene (reference sequence). This CDR3 is 12 amino acids long. CDR3 in amino acids: CASRSAGEKLFF. The CDR3 DNA reads TGTGCCAGCAGATCAGCCGGGGAAAAACTGTTTTTT.

In this sample, this clonotype turned up many times. This chain links TRBV11-2 with TRBJ2-1, with TRBD1 matching over 8 bases. This CDR3 contains 15 residues. In germline, CDR1 is SGHAT, CDR2 FQNNGV. The trim removed 0 bases at V and 8 bases at J, leaving 6 bases unmatched. The CDR3 nucleotides are TGTGCCAGCAGCTTAGATGCCAGGGGGCACGATGAGCAGTTCTTC. It specifies CASSLDARGHDEQFF.

There are many counts of this clonotype. The chain uses TRBV27 and TRBJ2-1; D is ambiguous. The V gene's germline CDR1 is MNHEY and CDR2 SMNVEV (reference sequence). CDR3 size: 15 residues. V gave up 7 bases and J gave up 5 bases, with 18 bases separating them. The CDR3 loop is CASTSRVHLHNEQFF. CDR3 DNA: TGTGCCAGCACCTCTCGGGTTCACCTTCACAATGAGCAGTTCTTC.

This clonotype has ten or more counts. The chain carries TRBV20-1 and TRBJ2-1; 10 positions match TRBD2. The CDR3 is made up of 15 amino acids. CDR1 is DFQATT, CDR2 SNEGSKA, per germline (reference sequence). The J segment lost 4 bases and the V segment lost 6 bases, leaving 9 bases of the junction unmatched. The CDR3 protein is CSAPGLAVDYNEQFF. For the CDR3, the DNA is TGCAGTGCCCCCGGACTAGCGGTAGATTACAATGAGCAGTTCTTC.

This clonotype has at least ten counts. V gene TRBV6-2 or TRBV6-3 combines with J gene TRBJ2-1, with 8 bases that match TRBD1. This CDR3 spans 12 amino acids. V lost 5 bases, J lost 9 bases, and 3 bases stayed unmatched. Germline assignment: CDR1 MNHEY and CDR2 SVGEGT. The CDR3 here is CASSPDRGEQFF. The CDR3 nucleotides read TGTGCCAGCAGTCCTGACAGGGGTGAGCAGTTCTTC.

This clonotype came up many times. This chain joins TRBV19 and TRBJ1-2; no clear D. This CDR3 has 13 amino acids. The V and J ends lost 6 bases and 4 bases respectively, with 12 bases between them. From germline, CDR1 is LNHDA and CDR2 SQIVND (reference sequence). The chain's CDR3 is CASSAARVYGYTF. The CDR3 DNA reads TGTGCCAGTAGCGCGGCTCGGGTCTATGGCTACACCTTC.

This clonotype was picked up many times. The chain uses TRBV7-3 and TRBJ1-3, with 10 nucleotides matching TRBD1. The germline V gene has CDR1 SGHTA and CDR2 FQGTGA. With 1 base clipped from V and 3 bases from J, the junction kept 3 bases outside the gene matches. CDR3 size: 16 residues. The CDR3 DNA follows: TGTGCCAGCAGCTTAAGACAGGGGGCGCGTGGAAACACCATATATTTT. It codes for CASSLRQGARGNTIYF. Based on the CDR3 plus reference TRBV7-3 and TRBJ1-3, the full variable domain is GAGVSQTPSNKVTEKGKYVELRCDPISGHTALYWYRQSLGQGPEFLIYFQGTGAADDSGLPNDRFFAVRPEGSVSTLKIQRTERGDSAVYLCASSLRQGARGNTIYFGEGSWLTVV.

Turning to this clonotype: It may be a read error: a sequence one base away is much more abundant. The chain is built from TRBV19 and TRBJ1-1; the match to TRBD1 covers 9 bases. CDR3 size: 14 residues. CDR1 LNHDA and CDR2 SQIVND come from the germline V gene (reference sequence). The CDR3: CASSPGDRDPEALF. In DNA, the CDR3 is TGTGCCAGTAGTCCGGGGGACAGGGACCCTGAAGCTCTCTTT.

This clonotype was detected only a few times. V gene TRBV19 combines with J gene TRBJ2-1, with no clear D. Between the trimmed V and J ends, which lost 3 bases and 10 bases, there was a span of 13 bases. This CDR3 comprises 13 residues. CDR1 and CDR2 from the germline V gene are LNHDA and SQIVND (reference sequence). The CDR3 DNA is TGTGCCAGTAGTATGTCCCCATTGGGAGAGCAGTTCTTC. This translates into CASSMSPLGEQFF.

This clonotype was recorded at least ten times. The chain combines TRBV24-1 with TRBJ1-2, with TRBD1 matching 8 bases. V shed 2 bases and J 2 bases; nucleotides not matched to a gene: 6. The CDR3 consists of 16 residues. Germline V gene sequence: CDR1 KGHDR, CDR2 SFDVKD. The CDR3 DNA is TGTGCCACCAGTGATTCTAAGACAGGGGAGAACTATGGCTACACCTTC. Residues: CATSDSKTGENYGYTF.

This clonotype came up a few times. The rearrangement joins TRBV20-1 to TRBJ2-7, with 7 positions matching TRBD2. Germline V lookup: CDR1 DFQATT, CDR2 SNEGSKA (reference sequence). Trimming removed 6 bases from V and 6 bases from J; junction bases left unmatched: 17. The length of the CDR3 is 15 residues. The CDR3 region has the DNA TGCAGTGCCGGGGTCCGGGAGGCCCACCTTGGCGAGCAGTACTTC. It yields the protein CSAGVREAHLGEQYF.

The table lists this clonotype with many counts. This rearrangement joins TRBV11-1 to TRBJ1-1; D uncertain. Between the trimmed V and J ends, which lost 5 bases and 4 bases, there was a span of 11 bases. The CDR3 consists of 13 residues. Germline assignment: CDR1 SGHAT and CDR2 FQDESV (reference sequence). The CDR3 DNA follows: TGTGCCAGCAGCCAGGTCGTGGGCACTGAAGCTTTCTTT. Its protein product is CASSQVVGTEAFF.

This clonotype was found a few times. V is TRBV6-4 and J is TRBJ2-3, with 13 bases fitting TRBD2. This CDR3 is built from 16 residues. The V gene's germline CDR1 is MRHNA and CDR2 SNTAGT. V shed 6 bases, J shed 5 bases, and the junction held 8 bases outside the gene matches. The CDR3 nucleotides are TGTGCCAGCAGCGACGGGACTAGCGGGACGGAAGATACGCAGTATTTT. This translates into CASSDGTSGTEDTQYF.